A selection of T cell receptor beta chains follows, all from one sample in a study of cytomegalovirus exposure and HLA in healthy donors. Sequencing was performed with immunoSEQ multiplex PCR; in TCRdb, only in-frame clones are kept and a portion is missing. The table shows 100,000 to 120,000 clones, with about 80% occurring only once. The source material was PBMCs. All receptors derive from a woman aged 55 to 70 in good health and CMV-seropositive. CDR3s include the opening cysteine and the closing phenylalanine or tryptophan. D genes are given only for firm matches. Clone size is stated in some rows and not others, as once, few, many or a class when expanded.

TRBJ2-5 TRBD1 NA TRBV9 14 TGTGCCAGCAGCGTCGGGGACAGTCAAGAGACCCAGTACTTC CASSVGDSQETQYF
TRBJ2-5 NA NA TRBV11-2 13 TGTGCCAGCAGCTTAGGCTTACGGTGGGAGCAGTACTTC CASSLGLRWEQYF
TRBJ1-1 TRBD1 NA TRBV5-1 14 TGCGCCAGCAGCTTTAGGACAGGGAGGACTGAAGCTTTCTTT CASSFRTGRTEAFF
TRBJ2-7 NA NA TRBV7-9 15 TGTGCCAGCAGCTTACCCGAAATGGTCTACTTCGAGCAGTACTTC CASSLPEMVYFEQYF
TRBJ2-1 NA NA TRBV7-9 12 TGTGCCAGCAGCTTAGTATACAATGAGCAGTTCTTC CASSLVYNEQFF
TRBJ2-7 TRBD1 NA TRBV5-1 14 TGCGCCAGCAGCCACCCGGGACAGGGATACGAGCAGTACTTC CASSHPGQGYEQYF
TRBJ1-1 NA NA TRBV29-1 13 TGCAGCGTTGAGGCAGACAGAAACACTGAAGCTTTCTTT CSVEADRNTEAFF
TRBJ2-7 NA NA TRBV27 16 TGTGCCAGCAGTTTATCGTTAAGGAACAGGGTCTACGAGCAGTACTTC CASSLSLRNRVYEQYF
TRBJ1-3 NA NA TRBV5-5 14 TGTGCCAGCAGAATAACAGGCCTCGGAAACACCATATATTTT CASRITGLGNTIYF
TRBJ2-2 TRBD2 NA TRBV9 17 TGTGCCAGCAGCGTCGGGGTAGCGGGAGGAGGCGGCGGGGAGCTGTTTTTT CASSVGVAGGGGGELFF
TRBJ2-1 NA NA TRBV5-1 15 TGCGCCAGCAGCTTACGGACAGCTGACTACAATGAGCAGTTCTTC CASSLRTADYNEQFF
TRBJ2-3 TRBD1 NA TRBV18 16 TGTGCCAGCTCACCACGCACAGGGGGCGGCACAGATACGCAGTATTTT CASSPRTGGGTDTQYF
TRBJ2-1 NA NA TRBV7-7 13 TGTGCTAGCAGCCTTAGAAGCGACAATGAGCAGTTCTTC CASSLRSDNEQFF
TRBJ2-7 TRBD2 NA TRBV18 17 TGTGCCAGCTCACGAGGGACTAGCGGGAGAACGAGCTACGAGCAGTACTTC CASSRGTSGRTSYEQYF
TRBJ2-1 TRBD2 NA TRBV11-2 17 TGTGCCAGCAGGGGACTAGCGGGAGGAGGTGCATACAATGAGCAGTTCTTC CASRGLAGGGAYNEQFF
TRBJ2-7 NA NA TRBV19 14 TGTGCCAGTAGTAGCACAGGGTTCCGCTACGAGCAGTACTTC CASSSTGFRYEQYF
TRBJ2-7 NA few TRBV25-1 14 TGTGCCAGCAGTATGGAAGGGGCTCTCTACGAGCAGTACTTC CASSMEGALYEQYF
TRBJ2-5 NA few TRBV5-1 14 TGCGCCAGCAGCTTGGAGTCTAGCTTAGGAACCCAGTACTTC CASSLESSLGTQYF
TRBJ2-7 TRBD2 NA TRBV29-1 14 TGCAGCGTTCCGGGACTAGCGGGAGCTTACGAGCAGTACTTC CSVPGLAGAYEQYF
TRBJ2-3 TRBD1 once TRBV10-3 15 TGTGCCATCAGGGGACACAGGGGGAGCGCAGATACGCAGTATTTT CAIRGHRGSADTQYF
TRBJ2-2 NA few TRBV2 12 TGTGCCAGCAGCCGCGAAGCCGGGGAGCTGTTTTTT CASSREAGELFF
TRBJ2-1 TRBD2 NA TRBV13 15 TGTGCCAGCAGCCAGCGGGACCGCTCCTACAATGAGCAGTTCTTC CASSQRDRSYNEQFF
TRBJ1-2 NA NA TRBV28 16 TGTGCCAGCAGTTCTACACTCCAGGGTTTGTTGATTGGCTACACCTTC CASSSTLQGLLIGYTF
TRBJ2-1 NA NA TRBV10-3 15 TGTGCCATCCTAAGGGCCGGGACTCCCAACAATGAGCAGTTCTTC CAILRAGTPNNEQFF
TRBJ1-3 TRBD1 NA TRBV5-1 17 TGCGCCAGCAGCTTGGGAGGACAGGGGGCTTCTGGAAACACCATATATTTT CASSLGGQGASGNTIYF
TRBJ1-1 NA few TRBV6-5 13 TGTGCCAGCAGCCCTATCCGGGGGACTGAAGCTTTCTTT CASSPIRGTEAFF
TRBJ2-2 NA NA TRBV5-1 15 TGCGCCAGCAGCTTGGACGGGAGAGAGACCGGGGAGCTGTTTTTT CASSLDGRETGELFF
TRBJ2-3 NA NA TRBV5-1 15 TGCGCCAGCAGCTTGAACAGGGTCGGCACAGATACGCAGTATTTT CASSLNRVGTDTQYF
TRBJ2-3 TRBD2 NA TRBV7-3 15 TGTGCCAGCAGTTACGTAGCGGGGGCCACAGATACGCAGTATTTT CASSYVAGATDTQYF
TRBJ2-1 NA NA TRBV6-5 14 TGTGCCAGCAGTTCTACAGGGCCCTACAATGAGCAGTTCTTC CASSSTGPYNEQFF
TRBJ1-2 NA NA TRBV5-1 15 TGCGCCAGCAGCTTGGGACCCGGGTCCGACTATGGCTACACCTTC CASSLGPGSDYGYTF
TRBJ2-1 NA NA TRBV15 13 TGTGCCACCAGCAGAGGGGGGGACAGTGAGCAGTTCTTC CATSRGGDSEQFF
TRBJ1-6 TRBD1 NA TRBV18 15 TGTGCCAGCTCACCACCCGGGACAGGCATTTCACCCCTCCACTTT CASSPPGTGISPLHF
TRBJ1-1 TRBD1 NA TRBV9 15 TGTGCCAGCAGCGGATCAGGGGGGATGAACACTGAAGCTTTCTTT CASSGSGGMNTEAFF
TRBJ2-5 TRBD2 NA TRBV4-1 16 TGCGCCAGCAGCCAAGGCGGACTAGCGGGAGAAGAGACCCAGTACTTC CASSQGGLAGEETQYF
TRBJ2-4 TRBD2 NA TRBV7-9 16 TGTGCCAGCAGCCCTCGGGAGGGATTAGCCAAAAACATTCAGTACTTC CASSPREGLAKNIQYF
TRBJ2-7 TRBD1 NA TRBV19 13 TGTGCCAGCGAACGGACAGGTGGAGAGGAGCAGTACTTC CASERTGGEEQYF
TRBJ2-2 NA NA TRBV2 14 TGTGCCAGCAGCCCCACCACGGTCACCGGGGAGCTGTTTTTT CASSPTTVTGELFF
TRBJ2-7 TRBD1 NA TRBV19 15 TGTGCCAGTATCGCCGGGACAGGGGGATCCTACGAGCAGTACTTC CASIAGTGGSYEQYF
TRBJ2-7 NA NA TRBV6-6 14 TGTGCCAGCAGTTACCCCGGGGGACCCTCGGAGCAGTACTTC CASSYPGGPSEQYF
TRBJ2-3 TRBD2 few TRBV6-5 13 TGTGCCAGCATCAAAACGGGAGGAGATACGCAGTATTTT CASIKTGGDTQYF
TRBJ1-1 NA NA TRBV11-2 13 TGTGCCAGCAGCTTGCGGTGGCGCGCTGAAGCTTTCTTT CASSLRWRAEAFF
TRBJ2-4 NA NA TRBV5-1 14 TGCGCCAGCAGGGTCGGGGTGGCCAAAAACATTCAGTACTTC CASRVGVAKNIQYF
TRBJ2-1 NA few TRBV6-6 15 TGTGCCAGCAGTCACAATCCGGGATCTGACAATGAGCAGTTCTTC CASSHNPGSDNEQFF
TRBJ2-7 TRBD1 few TRBV27 14 TGTGCCAGCAGTTTTGACAGGGCGTCCTACGAGCAGTACTTC CASSFDRASYEQYF
TRBJ2-2 TRBD2 NA TRBV27 16 TGTGCCAGCAGTTTATCTCTAGCGGGGGTCACCGGGGAGCTGTTTTTT CASSLSLAGVTGELFF